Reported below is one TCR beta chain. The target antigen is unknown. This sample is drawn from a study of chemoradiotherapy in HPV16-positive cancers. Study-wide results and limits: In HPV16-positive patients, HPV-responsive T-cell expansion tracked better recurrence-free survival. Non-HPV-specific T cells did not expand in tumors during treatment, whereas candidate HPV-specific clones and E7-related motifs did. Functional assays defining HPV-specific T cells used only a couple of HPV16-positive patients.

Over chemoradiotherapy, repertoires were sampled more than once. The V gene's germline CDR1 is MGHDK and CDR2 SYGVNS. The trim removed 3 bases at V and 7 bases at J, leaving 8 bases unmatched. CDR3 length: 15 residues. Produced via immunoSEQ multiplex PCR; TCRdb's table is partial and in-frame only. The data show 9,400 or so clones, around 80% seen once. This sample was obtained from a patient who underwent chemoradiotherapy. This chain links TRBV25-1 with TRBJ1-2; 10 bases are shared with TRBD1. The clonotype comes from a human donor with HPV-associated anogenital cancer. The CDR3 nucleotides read TGTGCCAGCAGTGATCCCGGGACAGGGGCTTCTGGCTACACCTTC. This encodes CASSDPGTGASGYTF.